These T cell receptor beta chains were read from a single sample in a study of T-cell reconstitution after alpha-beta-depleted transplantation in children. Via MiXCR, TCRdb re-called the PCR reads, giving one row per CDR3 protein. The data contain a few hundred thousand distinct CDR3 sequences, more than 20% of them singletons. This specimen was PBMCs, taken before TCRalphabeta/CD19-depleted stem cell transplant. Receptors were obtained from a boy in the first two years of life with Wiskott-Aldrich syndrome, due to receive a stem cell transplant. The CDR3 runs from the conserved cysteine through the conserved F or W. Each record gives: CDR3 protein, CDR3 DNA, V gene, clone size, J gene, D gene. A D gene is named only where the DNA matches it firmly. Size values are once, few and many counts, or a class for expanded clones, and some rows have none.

CAISEAPSGGTGELFF | TGTGCCATCAGTGAGGCACCTAGCGGGGGAACCGGGGAGCTGTTTTTT | TRBV10-3 | many | TRBJ2-2 | TRBD2
CASSGSAYEQYF | TGCGCCAGCAGCGGGTCGGCTTACGAGCAGTACTTC | TRBV5-1 | . | TRBJ2-7 | .
CASSETGKGETQYF | TGTGCCAGCAGTGAAACGGGAAAGGGTGAGACCCAGTACTTC | TRBV2 | few | TRBJ2-5 | .
CSVGRGSYNEQFF | TGCAGCGTTGGGAGGGGCTCCTACAATGAGCAGTTCTTC | TRBV29-1 | many | TRBJ2-1 | .
CSVQGDSNQPQHF | TGCAGTGTTCAGGGAGATAGCAATCAGCCCCAGCATTTT | TRBV20-1 | . | TRBJ1-5 | .
CSARDLRRGTEAFF | TGCAGTGCTAGAGATCTTAGGAGGGGGACTGAAGCTTTCTTT | TRBV20-1 | few | TRBJ1-1 | .
CASSLGPGPRTYGYTF | TGCGCCAGCAGCTTGGGACCCGGGCCCAGGACCTATGGCTACACCTTC | TRBV5-1 | . | TRBJ1-2 | .
CSVGKLQTDEQFF | TGCAGCGTCGGTAAGCTCCAAACGGATGAGCAGTTCTTC | TRBV29-1 | few | TRBJ2-1 | .
CSVGGLAGGPVPYEQYF | TGCAGCGTTGGCGGACTAGCGGGAGGGCCAGTTCCCTACGAGCAGTACTTC | TRBV29-1 | few | TRBJ2-7 | TRBD2
CASSRSSGGPYNEQFF | TGCGCCAGCAGCCGGTCAAGCGGGGGGCCCTACAATGAGCAGTTCTTC | TRBV4-1 | . | TRBJ2-1 | TRBD2
CASSLASRLAAYNEQFF | TGCGCCAGCAGCTTGGCGAGTCGACTAGCGGCCTACAATGAGCAGTTCTTC | TRBV5-1 | . | TRBJ2-1 | TRBD2
CSVDSGTSLDEQFF | TGCAGCGTTGATAGCGGGACTAGCCTCGATGAGCAGTTCTTC | TRBV29-1 | . | TRBJ2-1 | TRBD2
CASSPRGGREAFF | TGTGCCAGCAGCCCCCGGGGGGGCAGGGAGGCTTTCTTT | TRBV12-3/TRBV12-4 | . | TRBJ1-1 | .
CATSREGGPLAGAKNIQYF | TGTGCCACCAGCAGAGAAGGGGGACCGTTAGCGGGAGCCAAAAACATTCAGTACTTC | TRBV15 | . | TRBJ2-4 | .
CASSLGGQLNNEQFF | TGTGCCAGCAGCTTAGGGGGACAGCTAAACAATGAGCAGTTCTTC | TRBV7-2 | . | TRBJ2-1 | TRBD1
CSVDVDRGSGTGELFF | TGCAGCGTTGACGTGGACAGGGGTTCCGGCACCGGGGAGCTGTTTTTT | TRBV29-1 | . | TRBJ2-2 | TRBD1
CASSPGQGTGYTF | TGTGCCAGCAGCCCAGGACAGGGAACTGGCTACACCTTC | TRBV2 | . | TRBJ1-2 | TRBD1